The 31 T cell receptor beta chains given below trace back to one sample, sequenced in a study of blood T cell repertoires in COVID-19. Assay used: immunoSEQ multiplex PCR; TCRdb lists only in-frame clones, some missing. The sample consists of 200,000 to 300,000 clones, 70% to 90% of them appearing once. Source material: peripheral blood. The receptors shown here come from a man aged 18 to 30 with active or convalescent COVID-19.

The rearrangement uses TRBV12-3 or TRBV12-4 and TRBJ1-4; D remains unclear. V gave up 4 bases and J gave up 7 bases, with 7 bases separating them. CDR3 length: 12 amino acids. The DNA for the CDR3 is TGTGCCAGCAGTTCAGTGCTTGAAAAACTGTTTTTT. Its protein is CASSSVLEKLFF.

V gene TRBV12-3 or TRBV12-4 combines with J gene TRBJ1-2, with 7 nucleotides matching TRBD1. The V gene end was trimmed by 7 bases and the J gene end by 3 bases; junction bases not matched to a gene: 5. The CDR3 runs 13 residues. Here the CDR3 DNA reads TGTGCCAGCACCAGAGACAGGGACTATGGCTACACCTTC. Translated, it gives CASTRDRDYGYTF.

The gene calls are TRBV19 and TRBJ1-2; 9 positions agree with TRBD1. J lost 3 bases, V lost 9 bases, and 8 bases had no gene match. The CDR3 consists of 14 residues. CDR1 is LNHDA and CDR2 is SQIVND in the germline V gene (reference sequence). CDR3 in amino acids: CASELGQGDYGYTF. In DNA, the CDR3 is TGTGCCAGCGAGCTGGGACAGGGAGACTATGGCTACACCTTC.

This clone showed up just once. The chain is built from TRBV28 and TRBJ2-7, with 7 bases that match TRBD2. The CDR3 has 11 amino acids. J gave up 6 bases and V 8 bases, and 4 bases lay outside the gene matches. CDR1 is MDHEN and CDR2 is SYDVKM in the germline V gene. The CDR3 bases are TGTGCCAGCGGGGGGGAGCTCGAGCAGTACTTC. Residues: CASGGELEQYF.

This clone was counted a few times. The rearrangement joins TRBV7-2 to TRBJ2-3, with D possibly being TRBD2 (7 bases). There are 15 residues in the CDR3. The germline V gene has CDR1 SGHTA and CDR2 FQGNSA. Trimming pared 1 base from V and 5 bases from J, leaving 13 bases between. The DNA of the CDR3 is TGTGCCAGCAGCTTAGGAGGGGGGGCGAGAGATACGCAGTATTTT. The encoded protein is CASSLGGGARDTQYF. Full variable domain (missing parts from reference TRBV7-2 and TRBJ2-3): GAGVSQSPSNKVTEKGKDVELRCDPISGHTALYWYRQSLGQGLEFLIYFQGNSAPDKSGLPSDRFSAERTGGSVSTLTIQRTQQEDSAVYLCASSLGGGARDTQYFGPGTRLTVL.

The chain carries TRBV4-2 and TRBJ2-5; 10 bases are shared with TRBD1. Germline assignment: CDR1 LGHNA and CDR2 YNFKEQ. CDR3 length: 17 residues. The ends lost 1 base at V and 5 bases at J; junction bases unmatched: 10. The CDR3 sequence is CASSQGGTGAYRETQYF. CDR3 nucleotides: TGTGCCAGCAGCCAAGGCGGGACAGGGGCCTATCGGGAGACCCAGTACTTC.

J is TRBJ1-3 and V is TRBV30, with D maybe TRBD1 (5 bases). CDR1 is GTSNPN and CDR2 is SVGIG in the germline V gene (reference sequence). The CDR3 runs to 15 residues. The V end lost 0 bases, the J end lost 2 bases, and 11 bases lay between the germline ends. The CDR3: CAWSVQGVPGNTIYF. The CDR3 coding sequence is TGTGCCTGGAGTGTCCAAGGGGTCCCTGGAAACACCATATATTTT.

The chain carries TRBV3-1 (or the pseudogene TRBV3-2) and TRBJ2-3, with D tentatively TRBD1 (6 bases). Germline V gene data show CDR1 as LGHDT and CDR2 as YNNKEL (reference sequence). The V end was cut by 6 bases, the J end by 7 bases, with 14 bases between. The CDR3 extends over 13 amino acids. Written as DNA, the CDR3 is TGTGCCAGCAGTGCAGGGGACACGAATACGCAGTATTTT. Amino acid sequence: CASSAGDTNTQYF.

V is TRBV4-3 and J is TRBJ2-7, with D possibly TRBD2 on 5 matching bases. Trimming shortened V by 4 bases and J by 0 bases, and 7 bases separated the two germline ends. Per germline, CDR1 LGHNA and CDR2 YSLEER. There are 13 residues in the CDR3. CDR3 region: CASSPGNSYEQYF. The CDR3, as DNA: TGCGCCAGCAGCCCCGGGAACTCCTACGAGCAGTACTTC.

The rearrangement joins TRBV7-2 to TRBJ2-3, with D perhaps matching TRBD1 (5 bases). V was trimmed by 4 bases and J by 3 bases, leaving 23 bases between them. Germline lookup yields CDR1 SGHTA and CDR2 FQGNSA. The CDR3 runs 18 residues. Here the CDR3 DNA reads TGTGCCAGCAGCTCTCAAGTCAGGGTCAGAATCGGTACAGATACGCAGTATTTT. It codes for CASSSQVRVRIGTDTQYF.

This clone appeared a single time. The rearrangement uses TRBV3-1 (or the pseudogene TRBV3-2) and TRBJ2-1, with 9 bases fitting TRBD1. V lost 4 bases and J lost 10; bases outside the gene matches: 11. The CDR3 consists of 15 residues. Germline CDR1 is LGHDT and CDR2 is YNNKEL (reference sequence). The CDR3 reads CASSPTGGRKIEQFF. CDR3 nucleotides: TGTGCCAGCAGCCCCACAGGGGGCCGAAAGATCGAGCAGTTCTTC.

The gene calls are TRBV18 and TRBJ2-5; D is undetermined. From germline, CDR1 is KGHSH and CDR2 LQKENI. CDR3 size: 13 residues. V shed 0 bases and J shed 5 bases, with 7 bases lying between them. CDR3: CASSPPSTETQYF. In DNA, the CDR3 is TGTGCCAGCTCACCACCTAGTACGGAGACCCAGTACTTC.

This chain connects TRBV30 to TRBJ1-6, with no clear D. CDR3 length: 14 amino acids. From germline, CDR1 is GTSNPN and CDR2 SVGIG (reference sequence). Trimming stripped 4 bases from V and 5 bases from J, with 12 bases between. This chain's CDR3 is CAWNARSNNSPLHF. CDR3 nucleotides: TGTGCCTGGAACGCTAGATCCAATAATTCACCCCTCCACTTT. Full variable domain (remainder filled in from reference TRBV30 and TRBJ1-6): SQTIHQWPATLVQPVGSPLSLECTVEGTSNPNLYWYRQAAGRGLQLLFYSVGIGQISSEVPQNLSASRPQDRQFILSSKKLLLSDSGFYLCAWNARSNNSPLHFGNGTRLTVT.

This chain uses TRBV10-3 with TRBJ1-1; no definite D call. The CDR3 consists of 12 residues. V shed 5 bases and J shed 1 base, with 5 bases lying between them. Germline V gene data show CDR1 as ENHRY and CDR2 as SYGVKD. The CDR3 sequence is CAISPKNTEAFF. CDR3 nucleotide sequence: TGTGCCATCAGTCCAAAGAACACTGAAGCTTTCTTT.

The chain employs TRBV7-2 and TRBJ2-7; 7 positions match TRBD2. The V and J ends lost 5 bases and 6 bases, in that order; junction bases with no gene match: 10. Germline lookup yields CDR1 SGHTA and CDR2 FQGNSA. The CDR3 is 14 residues long. CDR3 region: CASSINFSGVEQYF. CDR3 DNA: TGTGCCAGCAGCATAAACTTCAGCGGGGTCGAGCAGTACTTC. The variable domain in full, completed from reference TRBV7-2 and TRBJ2-7, reads GAGVSQSPSNKVTEKGKDVELRCDPISGHTALYWYRQSLGQGLEFLIYFQGNSAPDKSGLPSDRFSAERTGGSVSTLTIQRTQQEDSAVYLCASSINFSGVEQYFGPGTRLTVT.

V is TRBV28 and J is TRBJ1-6; D uncertain. Germline CDR1 and CDR2: MDHEN and SYDVKM. The CDR3 is made up of 19 amino acids. With 4 bases removed from V and 1 base from J, the gap between germline ends came to 20 bases. DNA for the CDR3: TGTGCCAGCAGTTCGAATATTCCCACGCGGGAATCCTATAATTCACCCCTCCACTTT. Translated: CASSSNIPTRESYNSPLHF.

This clone was observed a single time. The V call is TRBV25-1, the J call TRBJ1-2; TRBD1 aligns across 9 bases. The CDR3 sequence is 14 residues long. The V and J ends lost 1 base and 6 bases, in that order; junction bases with no gene match: 3. Germline CDR1 reads MGHDK; CDR2 reads SYGVNS. CDR3 residues: CASSEFRTGDGYTF. The CDR3 DNA reads TGTGCCAGCAGTGAATTTAGGACAGGGGATGGCTACACCTTC.

The chain links TRBV18 to TRBJ1-4; 8 bases are shared with TRBD1. The J segment lost 8 bases and the V segment lost 3 bases, leaving 14 bases of the junction unmatched. The germline V gene encodes CDR1 KGHSH and CDR2 LQKENI. This CDR3 region has 17 residues. In DNA, the CDR3 is TGTGCCAGCTCACCGTCCCCTACAGGGGGTAAGGGGGAAAAACTGTTTTTT. This translates into CASSPSPTGGKGEKLFF.

DNA for the CDR3: TGTGCCAGCAGTTCTAGGACCGGGGAGCTGTTTTTT. This codes for CASSSRTGELFF. The chain employs TRBV6-6 and TRBJ2-2; the D is unclear. Germline V gives CDR1 MNHNY, CDR2 SVGAGI (reference sequence). V was pared by 4 bases and J by 5 bases, with 5 bases between. The CDR3 is 12 amino acids.

The CDR3 nucleotides read TGTGCCAGCAGTTCGACTCTAGAGGAGCAGTACTTC. Protein: CASSSTLEEQYF. This chain uses TRBV12-3 or TRBV12-4 with TRBJ2-7; no definite D call. V was shortened by 4 bases and J by 7 bases, with 11 bases between the two germline ends. This CDR3 has 12 residues.

The V call is TRBV12-3 or TRBV12-4, the J call TRBJ1-3; D is undetermined. Trimming took 3 bases from V and 6 from J, leaving 6 bases between them. This CDR3 spans 12 amino acids. DNA of the CDR3: TGTGCCAGCAGTTTTGGGCAAAACACCATATATTTT. Translated, it gives CASSFGQNTIYF.

Written as DNA, the CDR3 is TGCGCCAGCAGCCCGGGACTAGCGGGAGGGGCAGATACGCAGTATTTT. Residues: CASSPGLAGGADTQYF. The chain is built from TRBV5-1 and TRBJ2-3, with 16 bases aligning to TRBD2. The CDR3 has 16 amino acids. Germline V gene data show CDR1 as SGHRS and CDR2 as YFSETQ. Trimming removed 4 bases from V and 4 bases from J; junction bases left unmatched: 3.

This clone was found once. The J gene is TRBJ2-7, the V gene TRBV3-1 (or the pseudogene TRBV3-2); D is undetermined. The CDR3 extends over 13 amino acids. CDR1 is LGHDT and CDR2 is YNNKEL in the germline V gene (reference sequence). Trimming cost V 4 bases and J 1 base, with 8 bases left between them. DNA for the CDR3: TGTGCCAGCAGCCCGACTCGGTCCTACGAGCAGTACTTC. This sequence encodes CASSPTRSYEQYF.

The rearrangement joins TRBV5-4 to TRBJ1-2; D may be TRBD1 (6 bases). The germline CDR1 and CDR2 sequences are SGHNT and YYREEE (reference sequence). Trimming removed 4 bases at V and 0 bases at J, with 16 bases between. The CDR3 is 16 amino acids. The CDR3 sequence is CASSGGTGQTNYGYTF. In nucleotides, the CDR3 is TGTGCCAGCAGCGGGGGAACAGGGCAGACTAACTATGGCTACACCTTC.

This sequence joins TRBV20-1 and TRBJ1-1; no firm D call. CDR1 is DFQATT, CDR2 SNEGSKA, per germline (reference sequence). The CDR3 covers 11 residues. V was cut by 5 bases and J by 11 bases, with 15 bases left in between. CDR3 DNA: TGCAGTGCTCTCTCGGGATTGGAGGCTTTCTTT. As protein: CSALSGLEAFF.

V usage is TRBV11-3 and J usage is TRBJ1-1; D uncertain. The germline gives CDR1 SGHNT, CDR2 YENEEA. Trimming took off 2 bases at V and 3 bases at J, with 13 bases between the two ends. The CDR3 runs 15 residues. The CDR3 loop is CASSLSGTEDTEAFF. CDR3 in DNA: TGTGCCAGCAGCTTATCAGGCACGGAGGACACTGAAGCTTTCTTT.

As DNA, the CDR3 is TGTGCCAGTAGTATGGGTAGCGGTCCCTCCAATGAGCAGTTCTTC. The encoded protein is CASSMGSGPSNEQFF. The chain uses TRBV19 and TRBJ2-1; a possible D gene is TRBD2 (6 bases). Looked up from germline, CDR1 is LNHDA and CDR2 is SQIVND (reference sequence). Trimming pared 3 bases from V and 6 bases from J, leaving 15 bases between. This CDR3 region has 15 residues. Filled out from reference TRBV19 and TRBJ2-1, the complete variable domain reads DGGITQSPKYLFRKEGQNVTLSCEQNLNHDAMYWYRQDPGQGLRLIYYSQIVNDFQKGDIAEGYSVSREKKESFPLTVTSAQKNPTAFYLCASSMGSGPSNEQFFGPGTRLTVL.

This chain uses TRBV15 with TRBJ2-6, with TRBD2 matching over 15 bases. The CDR3 covers 19 residues. V lost 1 base to trimming and J lost 3 bases; unmatched junction nucleotides: 4. Germline CDR1 and CDR2: LNHNV and YYDKDF (reference sequence). The CDR3 here is CATSRGGLAGGLGANVLTF. The CDR3 DNA reads TGTGCCACCAGCAGAGGCGGACTAGCGGGAGGGCTTGGGGCCAACGTCCTGACTTTC.

This clone was observed a single time. This sequence joins TRBV27 and TRBJ1-2; the D gene is possibly TRBD1 (5 bases). The germline V and J ends were trimmed by 3 bases and 4 bases, with 15 bases remaining between them. Germline CDR1 reads MNHEY; CDR2 reads SMNVEV (reference sequence). The CDR3 has 15 residues. CDR3 DNA sequence: TGTGCCAGCAGTTTCGGCAGGGCTGGCTTCTATGGCTACACCTTC. It codes for CASSFGRAGFYGYTF.

This chain connects TRBV27 to TRBJ1-2; D possibly corresponds to TRBD1 (5 bases). Looked up from germline, CDR1 is MNHEY and CDR2 is SMNVEV (reference sequence). Trimming took off 5 bases at V and 4 bases at J, with 17 bases between the two ends. CDR3 length: 15 amino acids. The CDR3 nucleotides are TGTGCCAGCAGTCTAATCGGGGGTGGGGGCTATGGCTACACCTTC. Translation: CASSLIGGGGYGYTF.

This chain uses TRBV15 with TRBJ1-1; no clear D gene. The CDR3 is 15 amino acids. The V end was cut by 11 bases, the J end by 0 bases, with 19 bases between. Germline assignment: CDR1 LNHNV and CDR2 YYDKDF (reference sequence). The CDR3 DNA is TGTGCCTCGCAAGCGTCACGGTGGATGAACACTGAAGCTTTCTTT. Its protein product is CASQASRWMNTEAFF. The full variable domain, its missing parts supplied by reference TRBV15 and TRBJ1-1, is DAMVIQNPRYQVTQFGKPVTLSCSQTLNHNVMYWYQQKSSQAPKLLFHYYDKDFNNEADTPDNFQSRRPNTSFCFLDIRSPGLGDTAMYLCASQASRWMNTEAFFGQGTRLTVV.